Below are 32 T cell receptor beta chains sequenced from a single sample in a study of glioma-infiltrating T cells (dated by TCRdb to the mid-2010s). Sequenced using an Illumina MiSeq. The iRepertoire nested amplicon-rescue multiplex PCR (arm-PCR) platform was used to amplify TCR alpha and beta CDR3 regions from RNA. TCRdb reran the public reads through fastp at Q25 and MiXCR, keeping productive beta chains. Every entry covers one CDR3 protein and lists the most common genes and DNA from its rows. This sample holds a few hundred thousand distinct CDR3 sequences; roughly two fifths were observed only once. The ten biggest clones cover about 12% of the sample. Sequenced material: glioma tissue, nonneoplastic brain tissue, or PBMCs (not recorded which). These receptors all stem from a human donor with low-grade glioma or glioblastoma, undergoing nonglioma brain surgery, or in good health (not recorded which).

Notes on this clonotype: It may be a read error: a sequence one base away is much more abundant. The CDR3 spells CSARWDPRLNEQFF. CDR3 nucleotide sequence: TGCAGTGCTAGGTGGGACCCCCGGTTGAATGAGCAGTTCTTC. This rearrangement joins TRBV20-1 to TRBJ2-1; D could derive from TRBD1 or TRBD2 (5 bases each). The germline CDR1 and CDR2 sequences are DFQATT and SNEGSKA (reference sequence). Trimming left V 3 bases short and J 7 bases short, with 16 bases between. The CDR3 has 14 residues.

In regard to this clonotype: A much larger clone lies a single base off, so this may be a read error. This sequence joins TRBV6-1 and TRBJ1-1; D is unclear. CDR1 and CDR2 from the germline V gene are MNHNS and SASEGT. The length of the CDR3 is 10 residues. The CDR3 spells CASANTGAFF. The CDR3 DNA reads TGTGCCAGCGCCAACACTGGAGCTTTCTTT.

This clonotype has just one count. The V gene is TRBV7-9, the J gene TRBJ1-4; D is unresolved. V lost 5 bases and J 10 bases, leaving 14 bases between the germline ends. Germline-derived CDR1 and CDR2 are SEHNR and FQNEAQ (reference sequence). This CDR3 has 13 amino acids. The CDR3 DNA reads as TGTGCCAGCAGCCAAGATCATCAGCTAAAACTGTTTTTT. Encoded protein: CASSQDHQLKLFF.

The sample holds a few counts of this clonotype. The chain joins TRBV3-1 to TRBJ1-2, with 11 bases fitting TRBD1. Unmatched junction bases numbered 17, after V lost 4 bases and J lost 7 bases. The CDR3 runs 18 residues. CDR1 LGHDT and CDR2 YNNKEL come from the germline V gene (reference sequence). In DNA form, the CDR3 reads TGTGCCAGCAGCCCGAGCGAGGGACAGGGGGAACGGGGACGTGGCTACACCTTC. This encodes CASSPSEGQGERGRGYTF. Variable domain in full (rest from reference TRBV3-1 and TRBJ1-2): DTAVSQTPKYLVTQMGNDKSIKCEQNLGHDTMYWYKQDSKKFLKIMFSYNNKELIINETVPNRFSPKSPDKAHLNLHINSLELGDSAVYFCASSPSEGQGERGRGYTFGSGTRLTVV.

This clonotype was found a few times. This chain links TRBV20-1 with TRBJ2-7; 7 nucleotides agree with TRBD1. This CDR3 is 15 amino acids long. Germline V gives CDR1 DFQATT, CDR2 SNEGSKA (reference sequence). With 0 bases clipped from V and 6 bases from J, the junction kept 11 bases outside the gene matches. As DNA, the CDR3 is TGCAGTGCTAGAGATCGGAGACAGGGTGTTGGCGAGCAGTACTTC. Its translation is CSARDRRQGVGEQYF.

This sequence joins TRBV7-3 and TRBJ2-3; 7 bases align to TRBD1. Germline V gives CDR1 SGHTA, CDR2 FQGTGA. This CDR3 is built from 14 residues. V shed 5 bases, J shed 4 bases, and the junction held 6 bases outside the gene matches. The CDR3 DNA reads as TGTGCCAGCAGCCCCCACAGGGGAGCAGATACGCAGTATTTT. Protein: CASSPHRGADTQYF.

The rearrangement uses TRBV25-1 and TRBJ2-6; D is perhaps TRBD1 (6 bases). Germline V CDR1 and CDR2: MGHDK, SYGVNS. Trimming cost V 6 bases and J 4 bases, with 16 bases left between them. This CDR3 contains 16 residues. CDR3 nucleotide sequence: TGTGCCAGCAGCTCCAGGGGCCTAGCAGGGGCCAACGTCCTGACTTTC. It encodes CASSSRGLAGANVLTF.

The gene calls are TRBV18 and TRBJ1-2, with 8 nucleotides matching TRBD1. This CDR3 comprises 16 residues. J was trimmed by 4 bases and V by 1 base; bases with no gene match: 8. Germline values: CDR1 KGHSH, CDR2 LQKENI. This CDR3 is CASSPLDRGGGYGYTF. CDR3 DNA sequence: TGTGCCAGCTCACCACTTGACAGGGGCGGAGGCTATGGCTACACCTTC.

This clonotype was seen only a few times. J is TRBJ2-7 and V is TRBV10-3, with 7 positions matching TRBD2. The germline V gene has CDR1 ENHRY and CDR2 SYGVKD. V shed 10 bases, J shed 0 bases, and the junction held 12 bases outside the gene matches. The length of the CDR3 is 15 residues. CDR3 amino acids: CATQQPGLVSYEQYF. In DNA, the CDR3 is TGTGCCACCCAGCAACCCGGACTAGTCTCCTACGAGCAGTACTTC.

CDR3 sequence: CASSLGPPKVAAFLYEQFF. In DNA form, the CDR3 reads TGTGCCAGCAGCTTAGGCCCCCCCAAGGTAGCGGCATTTTTGTATGAGCAGTTCTTC. The chain has TRBV7-2 and TRBJ2-1, with D possibly matching TRBD2 (6 bases). The CDR3 extends over 19 amino acids. The V end was cut by 1 base, the J end by 8 bases, with 27 bases between. Germline lookup yields CDR1 SGHTA and CDR2 FQGNSA.

In regard to this clonotype: In this CDR3 the conserved last residue, phenylalanine or tryptophan, is missing, so a read error is likely. CDR3 DNA sequence: TGTGCCAGCAGCTCTATCGGACTAGCGGGCCGCTCCTACGAGCAGTACCTC. Translated: CASSSIGLAGRSYEQYL. V and J are TRBV7-9 and TRBJ2-7; 11 nucleotides align to TRBD2. CDR1 and CDR2 from the germline V gene are SEHNR and FQNEAQ (reference sequence). The CDR3 runs 17 residues. V gave up 4 bases and J gave up 0 bases; unmatched junction bases: 8.

This clonotype has just a few counts. The chain has TRBV4-3 and TRBJ2-5; D is unclear. This CDR3 is built from 17 residues. Germline V lookup: CDR1 LGHNA, CDR2 YSLEER. Trimming removed 3 bases at V and 2 bases at J, with 19 bases between. The CDR3 sequence: CASSQEPPVGRQETQYF. The CDR3 DNA sequence: TGCGCCAGCAGCCAGGAACCCCCAGTGGGCAGGCAAGAGACCCAGTACTTC.

The V and J genes are TRBV19 and TRBJ1-5; D remains ambiguous. The CDR3 is 14 amino acids. Germline CDR1 LNHDA, CDR2 SQIVND (reference sequence). V shed 4 bases and J shed 2 bases, with 9 bases lying between them. The CDR3: CASSTLAGNQPQHF. The DNA of the CDR3 is TGTGCCAGTAGTACCCTTGCCGGCAATCAGCCCCAGCATTTT.

This clonotype has at least ten counts. The CDR3 region has the DNA TGTGCCAGCAGCCAAGATCAGGGGGCAAGCTACGAGCAGTACTTC. Protein product: CASSQDQGASYEQYF. The V and J genes are TRBV4-2 and TRBJ2-7; 8 bases fit TRBD1. After removal of 0 bases from V and 3 bases from J, the junction contained 4 bases not matched to a gene. Germline CDR1 LGHNA, CDR2 YNFKEQ. CDR3 length equals 15 residues.

As for this clonotype: This may be a read error, as it is one base from a much larger clone. The rearrangement uses TRBV27 and TRBJ2-3, with 8 bases aligning to TRBD1. Germline assignment: CDR1 MNHEY and CDR2 SMNVEV (reference sequence). This CDR3 contains 19 residues. V gave up 5 bases and J gave up 4 bases; unmatched junction bases: 20. CDR3 sequence reads: CASSTTPRTGRVGSDTQYF. For the CDR3, the DNA is TGTGCCAGCAGTACCACCCCCAGGACAGGGAGAGTAGGGTCAGATACGCAGTATTTT.

The sample holds one count of this clonotype. J is TRBJ2-1 and V is TRBV6-2 or TRBV6-3; 14 bases are a match to TRBD2. V gave up 7 bases and J gave up 9 bases; unmatched junction bases: 5. Germline lookup yields CDR1 MNHEY and CDR2 SVGEGT. There are 14 residues in the CDR3. The CDR3 sequence is CASIPGLAGGEQFF. In nucleotides, the CDR3 is TGTGCCAGCATTCCAGGACTAGCGGGAGGTGAGCAGTTCTTC.

Points on this clonotype: Being one base from a much bigger clone, this may be a read error. This chain connects TRBV6-1 to TRBJ1-5; D gene uncertain. The length of the CDR3 is 14 residues. CDR1 and CDR2 (germline): MNHNS, SASEGT. V was shortened by 5 bases and J by 5 bases, with 13 bases between the two germline ends. The CDR3 loop reads CASSQGKGHQPQHF. CDR3 coding DNA: TGTGCCAGCAGTCAAGGAAAGGGTCATCAGCCCCAGCATTTT.

On this clonotype: Since a much larger clone is just one base distant, this may be a read error. The CDR3, as DNA: TGTGCCAGCAGTTCAGGGGGCGGGAACACCGGGGAGCTGTTTTTT. This sequence encodes CASSSGGGNTGELFF. The rearrangement uses TRBV27 and TRBJ2-2; TRBD1 agrees at 8 bases. Germline CDR1 reads MNHEY; CDR2 reads SMNVEV (reference sequence). CDR3 length: 15 residues. Germline trimming cut 4 bases from V and 1 base from J; bases unmatched to any gene: 2.

This clonotype has more than one count but fewer than ten. The chain links TRBV29-1 to TRBJ1-1; tentatively, D is TRBD1 (6 bases). Germline V gene lookup returns CDR1 SQVTM and CDR2 ANQGSEA. This CDR3 spans 13 amino acids. V lost 4 bases and J lost 4, with 13 bases in between. Here the CDR3 DNA reads TGCAGCGTTGCATCGGACAGCTCCACTGAAGCTTTCTTT. It codes for CSVASDSSTEAFF.

The CDR3 is CASSWWESNEQYF. In DNA, the CDR3 is TGTGCCAGCAGTTGGTGGGAGAGCAACGAGCAGTACTTC. The J gene is TRBJ2-7, the V gene TRBV27, with D perhaps TRBD2 (5 bases). The CDR3 length is 13 residues. Trimming stripped 4 bases from V and 5 bases from J, with 12 bases between. Germline V lookup: CDR1 MNHEY, CDR2 SMNVEV (reference sequence).

This clonotype was found many times. The gene calls are TRBV27 and TRBJ2-7; 10 positions match TRBD1. The CDR3 covers 16 residues. J lost 1 base, V lost 3 bases, and 6 bases had no gene match. Per germline, CDR1 MNHEY and CDR2 SMNVEV (reference sequence). CDR3 protein: CASSFAGTGESYEQYF. CDR3 coding DNA: TGTGCCAGCAGTTTTGCTGGGACAGGGGAGTCCTACGAGCAGTACTTC.

There are a few counts of this clonotype. This chain joins TRBV6-1 and TRBJ2-2; D not resolved. The germline V and J ends were trimmed by 5 bases and 0 bases, with 7 bases remaining between them. Germline V lookup: CDR1 MNHNS, CDR2 SASEGT. The CDR3 contains 14 residues. CDR3 coding DNA: TGTGCCAGCAGTTATACAGCGAACACCGGGGAGCTGTTTTTT. Translated: CASSYTANTGELFF.

This clonotype was observed a handful of times. This sequence joins TRBV7-2 and TRBJ1-1, with D possibly TRBD1 on 5 matching bases. V was cut by 3 bases and J by 7 bases, with 15 bases left in between. The germline V gene has CDR1 SGHTA and CDR2 FQGNSA. CDR3 size: 14 residues. For the CDR3, the DNA is TGTGCCAGCAGCTTTAGCAGGGTTATCGGTGAAGCTTTCTTT. This gives the protein CASSFSRVIGEAFF.

This clonotype occurred once. The CDR3 region has the DNA TGTGCCAGCAGTGAACGGCTAGGTGAGCAGTTCTTC. This codes for CASSERLGEQFF. The rearrangement uses TRBV6-5 and TRBJ2-1, with D uncertain. V lost 5 bases and J lost 9, with 11 bases in between. Germline CDR1 and CDR2: MNHEY and SVGAGI. The CDR3 runs 12 residues.

This clonotype was observed at least ten times. V is TRBV28 and J is TRBJ2-3, with TRBD2 matching 7 bases. V was pared by 3 bases and J by 2 bases, with 5 bases of the junction left unmatched. The length of the CDR3 is 15 residues. Germline CDR1 reads MDHEN; CDR2 reads SYDVKM. The CDR3 DNA reads TGTGCCAGCAGTTTGAGGGAGGGGCCCACAGATACGCAGTATTTT. Amino acids: CASSLREGPTDTQYF.

The chain couples TRBV19 to TRBJ2-7; weak D call: TRBD1 (6 bases). Germline V gene data show CDR1 as LNHDA and CDR2 as SQIVND (reference sequence). The V end was cut by 1 base, the J end by 3 bases, with 13 bases between. CDR3 size: 15 residues. CDR3 coding DNA: TGTGCCAGTAGTATAGGGACAGCCTCGTACTACGAGCAGTACTTC. Its translation is CASSIGTASYYEQYF.

About this clonotype: A junction boundary mismatches the germline segment, possibly from a read error. This chain uses TRBV6-5 with TRBJ2-5; 13 bases align to TRBD2. Germline V gives CDR1 MNHEY, CDR2 SVGAGI. The CDR3 has 19 residues. This CDR3 is CASSYQKGLAGAIQETQYF. CDR3 nucleotide sequence: TGTGCCAGCAGTTACCAGAAAGGACTAGCGGGAGCCATCCAAGAGACCCAGTACTTT.

This clonotype was seen only a few times. The J gene is TRBJ1-5, the V gene TRBV7-9; perhaps TRBD1 as D (6 bases). Germline CDR1 reads SEHNR; CDR2 reads FQNEAQ (reference sequence). The CDR3 loop spans 14 amino acids. The germline V and J ends were trimmed by 3 bases and 5 bases, with 11 bases remaining between them. The CDR3 DNA sequence: TGTGCCAGCAGCTTGGGCAGGGGCCATCAGCCCCAGCATTTT. It is translated as CASSLGRGHQPQHF.

This clonotype was seen a few times. This chain uses TRBV5-1 with TRBJ2-3; D perhaps matches TRBD2 (5 bases). This CDR3 contains 15 residues. CDR1 is SGHRS, CDR2 YFSETQ, per germline. Trimming stripped 0 bases from V and 1 base from J, with 9 bases between. The DNA of the CDR3 is TGCGCCAGCAGCTTGGTACGGACTGGCACAGATACGCAGTATTTT. It codes for CASSLVRTGTDTQYF.

Concerning this clonotype: Since a much larger clone is just one base distant, this may be a read error. The genes are TRBV20-1 and TRBJ2-7, with D possibly TRBD2 on 6 matching bases. Between the trimmed V and J ends, which lost 5 bases and 7 bases, there was a span of 24 bases. CDR3 length: 15 amino acids. Germline CDR1 is DFQATT and CDR2 is SNEGSKA (reference sequence). The CDR3 here is CSAYSVSGDYNEQYF. CDR3 nucleotides: TGCAGTGCTTATTCAGTTAGCGGAGATTACAATGAGCAGTACTTC.

This sequence joins TRBV15 and TRBJ1-2; 9 bases match TRBD1. CDR3 length: 14 amino acids. CDR1 LNHNV and CDR2 YYDKDF come from the germline V gene (reference sequence). V was pared by 3 bases and J by 7 bases, with 6 bases of the junction left unmatched. This CDR3 is CATSSPGQGSGYTF. The CDR3 DNA is TGTGCCACCAGCAGTCCGGGACAGGGAAGTGGCTACACCTTC.

This clonotype has a count of ten or more. The genes are TRBV15 and TRBJ1-2; 7 bases line up with TRBD1. The V and J ends lost 5 bases and 4 bases, in that order; junction bases with no gene match: 7. The CDR3 extends over 14 amino acids. Looked up from germline, CDR1 is LNHNV and CDR2 is YYDKDF (reference sequence). The CDR3 reads CATSSQGQPYGYTF. The CDR3 DNA is TGTGCCACCAGCTCCCAGGGACAGCCCTATGGCTACACCTTC.